This TCR beta chain was found in a study of blood T cell repertoires in COVID-19. CDR3 length equals 13 residues. Profiling relied on immunoSEQ multiplex PCR, and the TCRdb table lists in-frame clones only, not all of them. Here the sample spans under 300,000 clones, 70% to 90% being singletons. Cohort assignment relied on participant-reported clinical history. The TCR originated in a man younger than 30 who had recovered from COVID-19. Sequenced sample: PBMCs or T cells enriched from blood (not recorded which). This rearrangement joins TRBV21-1 to TRBJ1-5. TRBV21-1 constitutes a pseudogene. The CDR3 spells CASTFRGHQPQHF. The CDR3 DNA sequence: TGTGCCAGCACCTTCAGAGGGCATCAGCCCCAGCATTTT.